Listed below are T cell receptor beta chains from one sample, sequenced in a study of blood T cell repertoires in COVID-19. Using immunoSEQ multiplex PCR, the repertoire was profiled, and TCRdb retains in-frame clones only, with some absent. Among more than 45,000 clones listed, about 86% were seen once. Sequenced: peripheral blood. The receptors here all came from an elderly woman with acute or convalescent COVID-19. The CDR3 runs from the conserved cysteine through the conserved F or W. Each record gives: V gene, J gene, CDR3 protein.

v_gene: TRBV19
j_gene: TRBJ1-1
CDR3aa: CASSILGGVNTEAFF

v_gene: TRBV11-2
j_gene: TRBJ1-6
CDR3aa: CASSPREGGWNSPLHF

v_gene: TRBV5-6
j_gene: TRBJ2-1
CDR3aa: CASRPGQGHNEQFF

v_gene: TRBV5-5
j_gene: TRBJ1-3
CDR3aa: CASTPRGTIYF

v_gene: TRBV6-5
j_gene: TRBJ2-7
CDR3aa: CASSSGQKFYEQYF

v_gene: TRBV2
j_gene: TRBJ2-3
CDR3aa: CASSRAGGVTDTQYF

v_gene: TRBV19
j_gene: TRBJ2-3
CDR3aa: CASSIRTSGGNTQYF

v_gene: TRBV19
j_gene: TRBJ1-2
CDR3aa: CASSETGTGGGGYTF

v_gene: TRBV24-1
j_gene: TRBJ2-2
CDR3aa: CATAGTYTGELFF

v_gene: TRBV24-1
j_gene: TRBJ1-2
CDR3aa: CATSDPPAGPTLVGYTF

v_gene: TRBV9
j_gene: TRBJ1-4
CDR3aa: CASSPGGTTNEKLFF

v_gene: TRBV9
j_gene: TRBJ1-1
CDR3aa: CASSVGLANTEAFF

v_gene: TRBV9
j_gene: TRBJ2-2
CDR3aa: CASSVEGTSLRTGELFF

v_gene: TRBV4-2
j_gene: TRBJ2-2
CDR3aa: CASSPGTSITGKLFF

v_gene: TRBV29-1
j_gene: TRBJ1-3
CDR3aa: CSVETQGSGNTIYF

v_gene: TRBV6-5
j_gene: TRBJ1-2
CDR3aa: CASSYKQGSGYTF

v_gene: TRBV19
j_gene: TRBJ2-3
CDR3aa: CASSPRDRGFADTQYF

v_gene: TRBV19
j_gene: TRBJ1-1
CDR3aa: CASSSGQLNTEAFF

v_gene: TRBV2
j_gene: TRBJ1-5
CDR3aa: CASRQDYSNQPQHF

v_gene: TRBV12-3/TRBV12-4
j_gene: TRBJ1-1
CDR3aa: CASNNRDTEAFF

v_gene: TRBV25-1
j_gene: TRBJ2-1
CDR3aa: CASSRLGGKGDNEQFF

v_gene: TRBV10-3
j_gene: TRBJ1-5
CDR3aa: CAISESMGTGNHQPQHF